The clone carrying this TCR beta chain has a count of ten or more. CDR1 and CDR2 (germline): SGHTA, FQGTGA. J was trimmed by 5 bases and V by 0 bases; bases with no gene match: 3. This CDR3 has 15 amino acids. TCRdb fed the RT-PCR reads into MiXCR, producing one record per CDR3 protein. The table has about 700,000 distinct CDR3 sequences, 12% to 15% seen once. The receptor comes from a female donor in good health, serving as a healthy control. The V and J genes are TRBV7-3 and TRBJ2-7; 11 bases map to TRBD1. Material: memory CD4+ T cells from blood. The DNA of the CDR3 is TGTGCCAGCAGCTTAACAGGACAGGGGGCACACGAGCAGTACTTC. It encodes CASSLTGQGAHEQYF.